This TCR beta chain was captured in a study of beta chain features in type 1 diabetes. Expressed TCRB transcripts were sequenced because the entire RNA isolate underwent reverse transcription. This table comes from immunoSEQ multiplex PCR, and its TCRdb copy is limited to in-frame clones, with some not included. The table lists over 65,000 clones, roughly 30% of them singletons. V gave up 10 bases and J gave up 1 base; unmatched junction bases: 4. The length of the CDR3 is 13 residues. Germline-derived CDR1 and CDR2 are LNHNV and YYDKDF (reference sequence). A word on this clone: Its antigen remains unidentified.

Study observations and caveats: Shorter TCRB CDR3s, moderately but significantly so, marked every one of the four CD4+ subsets in Type 1 diabetes patients.

The collection from each donor was one heparinised blood draw averaging around 100 mL. Sorting with CD45RO/CCR7/CD25/CD127/CD95/CD27 yielded naive, central memory, regulatory and stem-like memory CD4+ cells. The rearrangement uses TRBV15 and TRBJ2-1, with TRBD2 matching 7 bases. This receptor was obtained from a woman between 18 and 30 years old in good health. The specimen was stem cell memory CD4+ T cells from blood. CDR3 DNA: TGTGCCATAGAGCGGGAATCCTACAATGAGCAGTTCTTC. It specifies CAIERESYNEQFF.